This T cell receptor beta chain appears in the sequencing data of a study of prognosis after radiotherapy for stage I lung cancer. In this sample, this clonotype turned up many times. Germline V gives CDR1 ENHRY, CDR2 SYGVKD. The CDR3 totals 15 residues. V was clipped by 4 bases and J by 4 bases, with 14 bases between them. Two-round multiplex PCR, the amplification method, yielded TCR beta CDR3 from genomic DNA. TRBV and TRBJ genes each had their own specific primers in first-round PCR. In the second PCR round, amplification relied on universal primers. Each CDR3 protein gets one entry after TCRdb re-called the multiplex PCR reads with MiXCR. The sample lists around 20,000 distinct CDR3 sequences; about 60% were seen once.

The chain couples TRBV10-3 to TRBJ1-5, with TRBD1 as a possible D gene (5 bases). This specimen consisted of PBMCs, obtained before or after stereotactic body radiation therapy (not recorded which). This receptor was taken from a donor over 45 with non-small cell lung cancer. The CDR3: CAISAGTQGNQPQHF. The CDR3 DNA reads TGTGCCATCAGTGCAGGGACCCAGGGAAATCAGCCCCAGCATTTT.